The present T cell receptor beta chain was sequenced within a study of cytomegalovirus exposure and HLA in healthy donors. Study conclusions and caveats: An observed cluster of highly shared sequence variants was recorded as a likely sequencing artifact. Indistinguishable V segments such as TRBV6-2 and TRBV6-3 were excluded. A missense variant in DCLRE1C was later tied to TCR beta V- and J-gene trimming. Reported results showed that the classifier diagnosed cytomegalovirus status with high specificity and sensitivity.

Trimming cost V 6 bases and J 4 bases; bases outside gene matches: 7. CDR1 LNHDA and CDR2 SQIVND come from the germline V gene (reference sequence). This CDR3 contains 15 residues. With regard to this clone: Its matching antigen is unknown.

Amplification used 60 Vbeta primers and 13 Jbeta primers. Repertoires were generated with immunoSEQ multiplex PCR, while TCRdb's copy carries only in-frame clones and drops some. The data hold some 150,000 clones, with roughly four fifths observed a single time. The chain links TRBV19 to TRBJ1-2, with TRBD1 identical over 11 bases. This TCR was recovered from a woman between 45 and 65 years old in good health and CMV-seropositive. Sequences were obtained from PBMCs. Written as DNA, the CDR3 is TGTGCCAGTAGGCTCGGACAGGGGGCGAGCTATGGCTACACCTTC. Translating it yields CASRLGQGASYGYTF.